A few counts support the clone carrying this T cell receptor (beta chain). Antigen specificity is unknown. The data were taken from a study of T-cell memory formation after mild COVID-19. Study-wide context: In these data, TCR clusters were largely donor specific.

Findings of the study overall: Most CD4+ clones that shrank were in CM and EM, while CD8+ ones turned up in EMRA.

The CDR3 runs to 14 residues. The germline V gene encodes CDR1 ENHRY and CDR2 SYGVKD. V lost 4 bases to trimming and J lost 10 bases; unmatched junction nucleotides: 8. Each CDR3 protein is one row after TCRdb ran MiXCR on the 5' RACE reads. This sample has 350,000 to 500,000 distinct CDR3 sequences, with 18% found just once. The clonotype comes from a man between 18 and 35 years old who had mild COVID-19 (a few samples of this study predate the infection). Cell type and time point are not known. Source material: PBMCs or a T cell subset sorted from them (not recorded which). The chain employs TRBV10-3 and TRBJ1-5; 9 positions match TRBD1. DNA for the CDR3: TGTGCCATCAGTGGTACCGGGACAGGGCTCCCCCAGCATTTT. Its protein is CAISGTGTGLPQHF.